This record concerns one T cell receptor (beta chain) sequence. These data come from a study of blood T cell repertoires in COVID-19. TCRdb keeps only in-frame clones here, not all; method: immunoSEQ multiplex PCR. The data show 120,000 or so clones, just over 70% seen once. Germline CDR1 reads MNHEY; CDR2 reads SVGAGI. Germline trimming cut 8 bases from V and 7 bases from J; bases unmatched to any gene: 12. CDR3 length: 15 residues. What was sequenced was peripheral blood. The chain joins TRBV6-5 to TRBJ1-5; 9 nucleotides align to TRBD1. This clonotype originated in a human donor with acute or convalescent COVID-19. The donor label of this sample is uncertain. The CDR3 DNA reads as TGTGCCAGCGGTCCAGCGGGACAGGGCGGCCAGCCCCAGCATTTT. Its protein is CASGPAGQGGQPQHF.